These 4 T cell receptor beta chains originate from one sample sequenced in a study of early T cells in non-severe SARS-CoV-2 infection. TCRdb re-called the 5' RACE reads with MiXCR, one entry per CDR3 protein. This repertoire shows 65,000 to 70,000 distinct CDR3 sequences, less than 15% found once; its top ten account for around 1.7%. Sequencing used whole blood. Source of these receptors: an adult who was a healthcare worker with PCR-confirmed SARS-CoV-2 infection or an uninfected control (not recorded which).

This clonotype turned up a few times. This chain uses TRBV5-1 with TRBJ1-1; a weak D match, TRBD1 (6 bases). Germline CDR1 is SGHRS and CDR2 is YFSETQ. V dropped 7 bases and J dropped 8 bases, with 18 bases sitting between them. The CDR3 is 13 residues long. Written as DNA, the CDR3 is TGCGCCAGCTCCCGAGGGGGGACCCCAGAAGCTTTCTTT. Its translation: CASSRGGTPEAFF.

This clonotype showed up many times. V is TRBV5-1 and J is TRBJ1-1, with a possible D match to TRBD1 (6 bases). The germline V gene has CDR1 SGHRS and CDR2 YFSETQ. V gave up 2 bases and J gave up 7 bases, with 12 bases separating them. The CDR3 runs 13 residues. CDR3 DNA: TGCGCCAGCAGCTTTGGGGGCGTGAGTGAAGCTTTCTTT. It encodes CASSFGGVSEAFF.

This chain joins TRBV7-8 and TRBJ1-5; perhaps TRBD1 as D (6 bases). V lost 2 bases and J lost 2, with 19 bases in between. This CDR3 region has 18 residues. Germline lookup yields CDR1 SGHVS and CDR2 FQNEAQ. The CDR3 DNA is TGTGCCAGCAGCTTATTTAGGTTGGCAGGGGATCGCAATCAGCCCCAGCATTTT. Encoded protein: CASSLFRLAGDRNQPQHF.

The chain combines TRBV7-6 with TRBJ2-5; D unresolved. The CDR3 loop spans 12 amino acids. V was shortened by 0 bases and J by 5 bases, with 4 bases between the two germline ends. Germline-derived CDR1 and CDR2 are SGHVS and FNYEAQ. CDR3 bases: TGTGCCAGCAGCTTAGCTCTGGAGACCCAGTACTTC. It translates to CASSLALETQYF. The full variable domain, in which reference TRBV7-6 and TRBJ2-5 provide the parts outside the CDR3, is GAGVSQSPRYKVTKRGQDVALRCDPISGHVSLYWYRQALGQGPEFLTYFNYEAQQDKSGLPNDRFSAERPEGSISTLTIQRTEQRDSAMYRCASSLALETQYFGPGTRLLVL.